Listed here is a single T cell receptor beta chain. Germline CDR1 reads KGHSH; CDR2 reads LQKENI. The CDR3 covers 12 residues. The V end was cut by 2 bases, the J end by 5 bases, with 7 bases between. The sample comes from a study of patients and donors after allogeneic stem cell transplantation. From the RT-PCR reads, TCRdb called clonotypes with MiXCR, one entry per CDR3 protein. This table has about 210,000 distinct CDR3 sequences, over 30% appearing once. This sequence joins TRBV18 and TRBJ2-7; D remains ambiguous. Sequencing was done on a sample of blood, either unsorted or a sorted T cell fraction (not recorded which). The TCR comes from a human donor who was either an allogeneic HSCT recipient or a stem cell or donor lymphocyte infusion donor (not recorded which). It is not recorded whose cells these are; they may come from a transplant donor. The CDR3 sequence is CASSPNRDEQYF. CDR3 coding DNA: TGTGCCAGCTCACCAAATAGAGACGAGCAGTACTTC.